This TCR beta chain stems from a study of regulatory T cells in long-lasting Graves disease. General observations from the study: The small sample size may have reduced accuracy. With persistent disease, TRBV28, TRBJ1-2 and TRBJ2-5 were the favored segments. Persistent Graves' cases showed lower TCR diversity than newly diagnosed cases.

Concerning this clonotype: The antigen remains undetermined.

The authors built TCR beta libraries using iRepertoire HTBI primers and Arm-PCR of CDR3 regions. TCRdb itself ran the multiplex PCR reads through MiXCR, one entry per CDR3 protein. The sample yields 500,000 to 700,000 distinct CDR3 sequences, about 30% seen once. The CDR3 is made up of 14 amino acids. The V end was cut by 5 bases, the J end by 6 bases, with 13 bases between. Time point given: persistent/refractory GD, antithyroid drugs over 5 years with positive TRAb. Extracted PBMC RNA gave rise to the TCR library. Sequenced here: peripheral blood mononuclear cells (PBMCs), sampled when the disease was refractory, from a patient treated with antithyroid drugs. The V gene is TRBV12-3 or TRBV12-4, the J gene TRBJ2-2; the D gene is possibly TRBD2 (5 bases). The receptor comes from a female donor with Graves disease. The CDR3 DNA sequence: TGTGCCAGCAGTAACTGGGTTAGCGCCGGGGAGCTGTTTTTT. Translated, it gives CASSNWVSAGELFF.